This is a list of T cell receptor beta chains from one sample in a study of long-term antiretroviral therapy in people with HIV. TCRdb's copy holds only in-frame clones and misses some; the assay was immunoSEQ multiplex PCR. The sample contains roughly 30,000 clones, around 84% of which appear only once. The starting material was unsorted PBMCs, obtained 0.8 years after starting antiretroviral therapy. The receptors shown here come from a woman under 40 with HIV. Both conserved end residues are part of each CDR3. The D gene is left open where the match is weak. Expanded clones get a size class; other rows say once, few or many, or leave the size out.

clone_size	v_call	d_call	j_call	cdr3_nt	cdr3_aa
NA	TRBV28	NA	TRBJ2-1	TGTGCCAGCAGTTTCCCAGGCTCCTACAATGAGCAGTTCTTC	CASSFPGSYNEQFF
NA	TRBV6-6	NA	TRBJ1-1	TGTGCCAGCAGCCGGACAGATGGAAACACTGAAGCTTTCTTT	CASSRTDGNTEAFF
NA	TRBV7-9	NA	TRBJ2-3	TGTGCCAGCAGCTTAGGCGCGGGTCACACAGATACGCAGTATTTT	CASSLGAGHTDTQYF
few	TRBV7-3	NA	TRBJ1-1	TGTGCCAGCAGCTCTTTCCTTAGTTCTGAAGCTTTCTTT	CASSSFLSSEAFF
NA	TRBV19	TRBD2	TRBJ2-3	TGTGCCAGTAGTATATTAGCGGGGGGGCAAAATACGCAGTATTTT	CASSILAGGQNTQYF
NA	TRBV18	TRBD2	TRBJ2-5	TGTGCCAGCTCACTAAACCACCAGACTAGCGGGGAACAAGAGACCCAGTACTTC	CASSLNHQTSGEQETQYF
NA	TRBV7-2	NA	TRBJ2-5	TGTGCCAGCAGCGGCAGTCCACCGGAGACCCAGTACTTC	CASSGSPPETQYF
NA	TRBV27	NA	TRBJ2-7	TGTGCCAGCAGTGCAGAGTACAGGGAGACCTACGAGCAGTACTTC	CASSAEYRETYEQYF
NA	TRBV5-1	NA	TRBJ2-5	TGCGCCACCACCAAGGGGGGGCCGGGGGAGACCCAGTACTTC	CATTKGGPGETQYF
NA	TRBV19	NA	TRBJ2-5	TGTGCCAGTAGTCCCGAAAGGGCTTGGATGGAGACCCAGTACTTC	CASSPERAWMETQYF
NA	TRBV6-6	NA	TRBJ2-1	TGTGCCAGCAGTTTGGGCAATGAGCAGTTCTTC	CASSLGNEQFF
once	TRBV7-6	TRBD2	TRBJ2-2	TGTGCCAGCAGCCCGGGGACTAGCGGGGCCGGGGAGCTGTTTTTT	CASSPGTSGAGELFF
NA	TRBV9	NA	TRBJ1-1	TGTGCCAGCAGCGTAGGGTGGGCGGGGGCTGAAGCTTTCTTT	CASSVGWAGAEAFF
once	TRBV18	TRBD2	TRBJ2-1	TGTGCCAGCTCATCGGACCCGGGGGGCAATGAGCAGTTCTTC	CASSSDPGGNEQFF
NA	TRBV7-8	NA	TRBJ2-1	TGTGCCAGCAGCTTCGGCCTGAGCTCCTACAATGAGCAGTTCTTC	CASSFGLSSYNEQFF
NA	TRBV5-6	NA	TRBJ2-2	TGTGCCAGCAGCTTGGTCAGGGTGGGAACCGGGGAGCTGTTTTTT	CASSLVRVGTGELFF
NA	TRBV11-2	TRBD2	TRBJ2-3	TGTGCCAGCAGCTTATTGCGGGGGGGCCGGGGCACAGATACGCAGTATTTT	CASSLLRGGRGTDTQYF
NA	TRBV6-5	TRBD1	TRBJ1-3	TGTGCCAGCAGTAACGACAGGGGGGCAGGAAACACCATATATTTT	CASSNDRGAGNTIYF
NA	TRBV18	NA	TRBJ1-5	TGTGCCAGCTCACCTGGGGGACCCTTGAGCAATCAGCCCCAGCATTTT	CASSPGGPLSNQPQHF
NA	TRBV7-7	TRBD2	TRBJ2-3	TGTGCCAGCAGCTCTAGCGGGGGGGGCACAGATACGCAGTATTTT	CASSSSGGGTDTQYF
NA	TRBV5-6	NA	TRBJ2-3	TGTGCCAGCAGCTTGTTCGGTCCTAGCAGCGGGACAACAGATACGCAGTATTTT	CASSLFGPSSGTTDTQYF
NA	TRBV25-1	NA	TRBJ2-3	TGTGCCAGCAGTGAATCAGCTCGGGGAGATACGCAGTATTTT	CASSESARGDTQYF
NA	TRBV11-3	NA	TRBJ2-5	TGTGCCAGCAGCTTATCCGGCGGTAACAAAGAGACCCAGTACTTC	CASSLSGGNKETQYF
NA	TRBV5-1	TRBD2	TRBJ2-2	TGCGCCAGCAGCTGGGGGGGGACCGGGGAGCTGTTTTTT	CASSWGGTGELFF
few	TRBV5-1	NA	TRBJ1-6	TGCGCCAGCAGCTTTGGCAGTTTGAGATCACCCCTCCACTTT	CASSFGSLRSPLHF
NA	TRBV28	NA	TRBJ2-2	TGTGCCAGCAGTATCACCCGATCATACAGGGTCCCCGCCACCACAGAAAACACCGGGGAGCTGTTTTTT	CASSITRSYRVPATTENTGELFF
NA	TRBV4-1	NA	TRBJ1-5	TGCGCCAGCAGCCAAGATTATTACCAGCCCCAGCATTTT	CASSQDYYQPQHF
NA	TRBV19	TRBD2	TRBJ2-3	TGTGCCAGTAGTATAGTCATACTAGCGGGGGGATTCCGTACGCAGTATTTT	CASSIVILAGGFRTQYF
NA	TRBV5-1	NA	TRBJ2-2	TGCGCCAGCAGCTTGGCCAACGGGGAACAAGGGGAGCTGTTTTTT	CASSLANGEQGELFF
NA	TRBV28	NA	TRBJ2-5	TGTGCCAGCAGTTCGGTAAGAGAGACCCAGTACTTC	CASSSVRETQYF
few	TRBV4-2	NA	TRBJ2-2	TGTGCCAGCAGCCAAGGCGCGCGTCAGAACACCGGGGAGCTGTTTTTT	CASSQGARQNTGELFF
NA	TRBV14	NA	TRBJ1-1	TGTGCCAGCAGCCAGCAGGGGTGGCGGGAGAACACTGAAGCTTTCTTT	CASSQQGWRENTEAFF
NA	TRBV28	NA	TRBJ1-1	TGTGCCAGCACGATGAACACTGAAGCTTTCTTT	CASTMNTEAFF
NA	TRBV6-1	NA	TRBJ1-2	TGTGCCAGCGAACAGGGCTATGGCTACACCTTC	CASEQGYGYTF
NA	TRBV5-5	TRBD1	TRBJ2-7	TGTGCCAGCAGCCTCGGACAGGGGCGCTCCTACGAGCAGTACTTC	CASSLGQGRSYEQYF
NA	TRBV18	TRBD1	TRBJ1-5	TGTGCCAGCTCACCAGCAGGGGGTGGCAATCAGCCCCAGCATTTT	CASSPAGGGNQPQHF
once	TRBV6-1	TRBD2	TRBJ2-2	TGTGCCAGCAGTGTCGGGGGGGCCACCGGGGAGCTGTTTTTT	CASSVGGATGELFF
once	TRBV28	NA	TRBJ1-3	TGTGCCAGCAGTTTAATTGCAGGTGGAAACACCATATATTTT	CASSLIAGGNTIYF
NA	TRBV27	NA	TRBJ1-3	TGTGCCAGCAGTTTAGGGGAATCTGGAAACACCATATATTTT	CASSLGESGNTIYF
medium-sized	TRBV7-7	NA	TRBJ2-5	TGTGCCACCCGGCTGGGCCCTTCCGAGACCCAGTACTTC	CATRLGPSETQYF
NA	TRBV6-5	NA	TRBJ1-2	TGTGCCAGCAGTTACTCTGTGGGGCATTATTCTGGCTACACCTTC	CASSYSVGHYSGYTF
NA	TRBV6-5	NA	TRBJ2-4	TGTGCCAGCAGTTACTCCTTCGGGGAGGAGGTTCAGTACTTC	CASSYSFGEEVQYF
few	TRBV5-1	NA	TRBJ2-1	TGCGCCAGCAGCTTGGAGGTAGCTCCGACGTTCTATGAGCAGTTCTTC	CASSLEVAPTFYEQFF
NA	TRBV11-2	NA	TRBJ2-3	TGTGCCAGCAGCTCTATCGCCTCGACGATAGTGTCCCTCACAGATACGCAGTATTTT	CASSSIASTIVSLTDTQYF
NA	TRBV5-1	NA	TRBJ2-3	TGCGCCAGCAGCCCCGGTGGGGGGTTTAGCACAGATACGCAGTATTTT	CASSPGGGFSTDTQYF
medium-sized	TRBV12-5	NA	TRBJ2-3	TGTGCTAGCCTAGTAGCGTTAAGCACAGATACGCAGTATTTT	CASLVALSTDTQYF
NA	TRBV4-1	NA	TRBJ1-2	TGCGCCAGCAGCCAAGATTGGCAGGCCTACAGGGGCTACACCTTC	CASSQDWQAYRGYTF
NA	TRBV5-6	NA	TRBJ1-1	TGTGCCAGCAGCTTGGGGGGCGCCGGGGGGAACACTGAAGCTTTCTTT	CASSLGGAGGNTEAFF
NA	TRBV2	NA	TRBJ1-2	TGTGCCAGCAGTGAAGGTTGGGCAGGCGGAAACTATGGCTACACCTTC	CASSEGWAGGNYGYTF
once	TRBV30	NA	TRBJ1-1	TGTGCCTGGAGTGTAAGACAGGACACTGAAGCTTTCTTT	CAWSVRQDTEAFF
NA	TRBV5-5	NA	TRBJ1-2	TGTGCCAGCAGCTTTGGTTGGACCGGCGGCTACACCTTC	CASSFGWTGGYTF
once	TRBV6-6	NA	TRBJ1-1	TGTGCCAGCAGCCGGGGCGGCGCTGAAGCTTTCTTT	CASSRGGAEAFF
NA	TRBV19	NA	TRBJ1-1	TGTGCCAGTAGTGCGAAGCCGGGCCGGGCGAACACTGAAGCTTTCTTT	CASSAKPGRANTEAFF
NA	TRBV6-1	TRBD1	TRBJ1-6	TGTGCCAGCAGTGCCAAGGACAGGGCTCTCTATTCACCCCTCCACTTT	CASSAKDRALYSPLHF
NA	TRBV18	NA	TRBJ2-7	TGTGCCAGCTCACCCCAGGGTGACGAGCAGTACTTC	CASSPQGDEQYF
NA	TRBV4-1	NA	TRBJ1-2	TGCGCCAGCAGCCCGAGGGACTTAGTCGCTAACTATGGCTACACCTTC	CASSPRDLVANYGYTF
NA	TRBV5-1	NA	TRBJ1-1	TGCGCCAGCACCCAATTTCAGGGTAACACTGAAGCTTTCTTT	CASTQFQGNTEAFF
few	TRBV7-8	NA	TRBJ1-5	TGTGCCACCCCAAGGCATCTCAATCAGCCCCAGCATTTT	CATPRHLNQPQHF
NA	TRBV10-3	NA	TRBJ2-1	TGTGCCGCGACTACCGGACAGAACAATGAGCAGTTCTTC	CAATTGQNNEQFF
NA	TRBV5-1	NA	TRBJ2-7	TGCGCCAGCTCGATCTCGGGCTACGAGCAGTACTTC	CASSISGYEQYF